The 28 T cell receptor beta chains reported below all come from one sample, sequenced in a study of T cells in localized non-small cell lung cancer. TCRdb's table, derived via immunoSEQ multiplex PCR, lists solely in-frame clones and lacks some. In the table there are about 2,300 clones, about 24% of which are singletons. The source material was lung tumor tissue, sampled before any cancer treatment. These receptors originate from a woman aged 40-69 years with stage II squamous cell lung carcinoma.

V gene TRBV19 combines with J gene TRBJ2-4, with 7 bases matching TRBD1. V dropped 5 bases and J dropped 6; count of bases not matched to a gene: 7. CDR1 is LNHDA and CDR2 is SQIVND in the germline V gene (reference sequence). This CDR3 contains 14 residues. CDR3 sequence: CASSPTGIRNIQYF. CDR3 in DNA: TGTGCCAGTAGTCCGACAGGGATAAGAAACATTCAGTACTTC.

In its sample, this clone ranks as large. This chain uses TRBV9 with TRBJ1-2; no clear D. The CDR3 runs 14 residues. Germline V gene sequence: CDR1 SGDLS, CDR2 YYNGEE. V lost 5 bases and J 6 bases, leaving 17 bases between the germline ends. CDR3 nucleotides: TGTGCCAGCAGTGAATCAACACGGCCTGATGGCTACACCTTC. Its protein product is CASSESTRPDGYTF.

This clone was seen a few times. The chain recombines TRBV9 with TRBJ1-5; the D is unclear. V lost 5 bases and J lost 9, with 12 bases in between. The length of the CDR3 is 12 residues. CDR1 is SGDLS, CDR2 YYNGEE, per germline. Written as DNA, the CDR3 is TGTGCCAGCAGTGAAGATGGGCGGCCCCAGCATTTT. Translation: CASSEDGRPQHF.

The V gene is TRBV19, the J gene TRBJ2-5; TRBD2 matches 8 bases. V shed 4 bases, J shed 0 bases, and the junction held 10 bases outside the gene matches. This CDR3 comprises 17 residues. From germline, CDR1 is LNHDA and CDR2 SQIVND (reference sequence). CDR3 sequence: CASSRTVAGRYQETQYF. The CDR3 DNA is TGTGCCAGTAGTAGGACAGTAGCGGGAAGGTACCAAGAGACCCAGTACTTC.

This clone has more than one count but fewer than ten. This sequence joins TRBV6-8 and TRBJ1-4; the D gene is possibly TRBD1 (5 bases). The CDR3 is made up of 16 amino acids. V lost 6 bases to trimming and J lost 7 bases, with 21 bases between them. Germline-derived CDR1 and CDR2 are MNHGY and SAAAGT. The CDR3 here is CASSPQGTIRSEKLFF. CDR3 coding DNA: TGTGCCAGCAGCCCCCAGGGAACGATTAGAAGTGAAAAACTGTTTTTT.

This clone is labeled medium-sized. This sequence joins TRBV11-3 and TRBJ2-7; D is possibly TRBD1 or TRBD2 (5 bases each). The CDR3 has 15 amino acids. Germline V gives CDR1 SGHNT, CDR2 YENEEA. Deletions cut 5 bases from V and 7 bases from J, with 21 bases between. CDR3 DNA sequence: TGTGCCAGCAGCCCCCAGCTCGGGACGACTGGTGAGCAGTACTTC. As protein: CASSPQLGTTGEQYF.

This chain uses TRBV11-3 with TRBJ2-1; D is perhaps TRBD1 (6 bases). The CDR3 has 16 residues. Germline assignment: CDR1 SGHNT and CDR2 YENEEA. The V end lost 3 bases, the J end lost 0 bases, and 12 bases lay between the germline ends. CDR3 sequence reads: CASSFRGGSSYNEQFF. The CDR3 DNA reads TGTGCCAGCAGCTTCAGGGGCGGCAGCTCCTACAATGAGCAGTTCTTC.

This clone was seen a few times. V is TRBV19 and J is TRBJ1-1; no firm D call. V was trimmed by 7 bases and J by 0 bases, leaving 9 bases between them. The CDR3 length is 13 residues. From germline, CDR1 is LNHDA and CDR2 SQIVND (reference sequence). The CDR3 DNA follows: TGTGCCAGTACAAACAAGATGAACACTGAAGCTTTCTTT. Protein: CASTNKMNTEAFF. Together with reference TRBV19 and TRBJ1-1, the CDR3 gives the full variable domain: DGGITQSPKYLFRKEGQNVTLSCEQNLNHDAMYWYRQDPGQGLRLIYYSQIVNDFQKGDIAEGYSVSREKKESFPLTVTSAQKNPTAFYLCASTNKMNTEAFFGQGTRLTVV.

This chain joins TRBV11-3 and TRBJ2-1; TRBD2 agrees at 9 bases. CDR1 is SGHNT and CDR2 is YENEEA in the germline V gene. The CDR3 spans 17 residues. Trimming at V came to 5 bases and at J to 3 bases, leaving 11 bases not matched to a gene. CDR3 sequence (DNA): TGTGCCAGCAGCCGAGGGGACTGGCGGGGGGGCTACAATGAGCAGTTCTTC. The encoded protein is CASSRGDWRGGYNEQFF.

The table lists this clone with a few counts. The chain is built from TRBV4-1 and TRBJ1-5; D not resolved. V dropped 1 base and J dropped 4 bases, with 11 bases sitting between them. Germline V gene sequence: CDR1 MGHRA, CDR2 YSYEKL. The CDR3 is 15 residues long. The CDR3 DNA reads TGCGCCAGCAGCCAAGTAGAGGCGGGGAATCAGCCCCAGCATTTT. It codes for CASSQVEAGNQPQHF.

The gene calls are TRBV14 and TRBJ1-2, with D hard to call. This CDR3 comprises 13 residues. Germline V gene lookup returns CDR1 SGHDN and CDR2 FVKESK. Trimming left V 4 bases short and J 4 bases short, with 10 bases between. The CDR3 region has the DNA TGTGCCAGCAGCCCCCTTACGGGCTATGGCTACACCTTC. This encodes CASSPLTGYGYTF.

The J gene is TRBJ1-6, the V gene TRBV9; D perhaps matches TRBD1 (5 bases). CDR3 length: 12 residues. Between the trimmed V and J ends, which lost 7 bases and 7 bases, there was a span of 9 bases. Germline CDR1 SGDLS, CDR2 YYNGEE. As DNA, the CDR3 is TGTGCCAGCGGGACGGAGAATTCACCCCTCCACTTT. Amino acids: CASGTENSPLHF.

By share, this clone ranks as medium-sized. The rearrangement links TRBV11-3 to TRBJ2-5; TRBD1 aligns across 7 bases. This CDR3 comprises 15 residues. Germline lookup yields CDR1 SGHNT and CDR2 YENEEA. V lost 4 bases, J lost 5 bases, and 10 bases stayed unmatched. The CDR3 nucleotides read TGTGCCAGCAGCTCCGGGAACAGGGGATATGAGACCCAGTACTTC. This encodes CASSSGNRGYETQYF.

V gene TRBV5-1 combines with J gene TRBJ2-7; perhaps TRBD2 as D (6 bases). Germline values: CDR1 SGHRS, CDR2 YFSETQ. The CDR3 totals 14 residues. V lost 3 bases and J lost 2, with 12 bases in between. The CDR3 DNA follows: TGCGCCAGCAGCTGGGGAGGCCTTCCCTACGAGCAGTACTTC. It encodes CASSWGGLPYEQYF.

The J gene is TRBJ1-1, the V gene TRBV9; D uncertain. The CDR3 length is 15 residues. In germline, CDR1 is SGDLS, CDR2 YYNGEE. V dropped 0 bases and J dropped 3 bases, with 12 bases sitting between them. Here the CDR3 reads CASSVGWTLDTEAFF. The CDR3 region has the DNA TGTGCCAGCAGCGTAGGATGGACCCTGGACACTGAAGCTTTCTTT.

The rearrangement uses TRBV6-8 and TRBJ2-3, with 7 bases aligning to TRBD1. Looked up from germline, CDR1 is MNHGY and CDR2 is SAAAGT. V dropped 5 bases and J dropped 0; count of bases not matched to a gene: 5. This CDR3 has 15 amino acids. CDR3 sequence: CASSHRGSSTDTQYF. The CDR3 DNA sequence: TGTGCCAGCAGTCACAGGGGATCTAGCACAGATACGCAGTATTTT.

This clone was seen a handful of times. The chain joins TRBV11-3 to TRBJ2-1, with TRBD1 as a possible D gene (5 bases). Germline V lookup: CDR1 SGHNT, CDR2 YENEEA. Trimming removed 0 bases from V and 7 bases from J, with 13 bases in between. This CDR3 region has 15 residues. The CDR3 sequence is CASSLEGARVNEQFF. The CDR3 nucleotides read TGTGCCAGCAGCTTAGAAGGAGCCAGGGTAAATGAGCAGTTCTTC. The full variable domain, with the rest looked up from reference TRBV11-3 and TRBJ2-1, is EAGVVQSPRYKIIEKKQPVAFWCNPISGHNTLYWYLQNLGQGPELLIRYENEEAVDDSQLPKDRFSAERLKGVDSTLKIQPAELGDSAVYLCASSLEGARVNEQFFGPGTRLTVL.

This clone has just one count. The genes are TRBV19 and TRBJ1-5; D is possibly TRBD1 (6 bases). Trimming took 6 bases from V and 12 from J, leaving 15 bases between them. Germline CDR1 and CDR2: LNHDA and SQIVND (reference sequence). CDR3 length equals 12 residues. The CDR3 DNA reads TGTGCCAGTAGGGCAACCCCGGGACACCAGCATTTT. Encoded protein: CASRATPGHQHF. The full variable domain, completed using reference TRBV19 and TRBJ1-5, is DGGITQSPKYLFRKEGQNVTLSCEQNLNHDAMYWYRQDPGQGLRLIYYSQIVNDFQKGDIAEGYSVSREKKESFPLTVTSAQKNPTAFYLCASRATPGHQHFGDGTRLSIL.

The J gene is TRBJ2-1, the V gene TRBV14, with TRBD2 matching over 8 bases. V lost 1 base to trimming and J lost 8 bases; unmatched junction nucleotides: 10. The CDR3 runs to 16 residues. Germline values: CDR1 SGHDN, CDR2 FVKESK. Here the CDR3 reads CASSQGKRERGDEQFF. As DNA, the CDR3 is TGTGCCAGCAGCCAAGGAAAGCGGGAGAGAGGGGATGAGCAGTTCTTC.

This clone was found a few times. The V and J genes are TRBV19 and TRBJ1-1; D possibly corresponds to TRBD1 (5 bases). Trimming shortened V by 3 bases and J by 5 bases, and 13 bases separated the two germline ends. The CDR3 sequence is 14 residues long. Germline CDR1 LNHDA, CDR2 SQIVND (reference sequence). This CDR3 is CASSILGARTEAFF. The CDR3 DNA sequence: TGTGCCAGTAGTATTTTAGGGGCGCGAACTGAAGCTTTCTTT.

This clone was observed a few times. Compared with germline, one end of the junction differs, possibly owing to a read error. The rearrangement uses TRBV11-3 and TRBJ1-6; no clear D gene. The CDR3 is 15 amino acids. CDR1 SGHNT and CDR2 YENEEA come from the germline V gene. CDR3: CASSSGPPGDSPLHF. The CDR3 DNA follows: TGTGCCAGCAGTTCCGGGCCCCCCGGGGATTCGCCCCTCCACTTT.

A few counts support this clone. The gene calls are TRBV28 and TRBJ1-4; TRBD1 might be the D (6 bases). The CDR3 covers 13 residues. Germline loops: CDR1 MDHEN, CDR2 SYDVKM. Trimming shortened V by 8 bases and J by 8 bases, and 15 bases separated the two germline ends. In nucleotides, the CDR3 is TGTGCCAGCCAGACAGGAACGAGAGAAAAACTGTTTTTT. It translates to CASQTGTREKLFF.

This clone was counted only a few times. The chain carries TRBV6-8 and TRBJ2-7, with 7 bases aligning to TRBD2. This CDR3 contains 15 residues. The junction had 13 bases not matched to a gene; V was cut back by 8 bases and J by 3 bases. The germline CDR1 and CDR2 sequences are MNHGY and SAAAGT. CDR3 sequence: CASGSGGGGGYEQYF. The CDR3 DNA reads TGTGCCAGCGGTAGTGGCGGTGGCGGGGGCTACGAGCAGTACTTC.

A few counts support this clone. This CDR3 reads CASSFAGGMNTGELFF. As DNA, the CDR3 is TGTGCCAGCAGCTTCGCAGGGGGGATGAACACCGGGGAGCTGTTTTTT. The V gene is TRBV11-3, the J gene TRBJ2-2, with a tentative D call TRBD1 (7 bases). The V end was cut by 3 bases, the J end by 1 base, with 12 bases between. The CDR3 runs to 16 residues. Germline CDR1 reads SGHNT; CDR2 reads YENEEA.

This clone appeared a few times. The chain joins TRBV23-1 to TRBJ1-3, with TRBD1 matching 8 bases. TRBV23-1 is identified as an open reading frame with a role that is uncertain. V dropped 6 bases and J dropped 2; count of bases not matched to a gene: 12. This CDR3 has 17 amino acids. The CDR3 sequence: CASSVKGWTGTGNTIYF. CDR3 DNA sequence: TGCGCCAGCAGCGTGAAGGGTTGGACAGGGACTGGAAACACCATATATTTT.

Sample share makes this clone large. J is TRBJ2-5 and V is TRBV6-8; 9 nucleotides match TRBD1. This CDR3 is built from 16 residues. The trim removed 2 bases at V and 5 bases at J, leaving 9 bases unmatched. CDR1 is MNHGY, CDR2 SAAAGT, per germline. CDR3 nucleotide sequence: TGTGCCAGCAGTTACCCCTGGGACAGGGAAAGGGAGACCCAGTACTTC. Its translation is CASSYPWDRERETQYF.

V is TRBV19 and J is TRBJ2-7; TRBD2 matches 9 bases. The CDR3 sequence is 12 residues long. Losses at the gene ends were 7 bases for V and 3 bases for J; bases not matched to a gene: 1. The V gene's germline CDR1 is LNHDA and CDR2 SQIVND (reference sequence). CDR3 coding DNA: TGTGCCAGTACTAGCGGGAACTACGAGCAGTACTTC. It codes for CASTSGNYEQYF.

The chain is built from TRBV28 and TRBJ1-1, with D tentatively TRBD1 (5 bases). Per the germline V gene, CDR1 is MDHEN and CDR2 is SYDVKM. This CDR3 has 16 residues. Trimming removed 2 bases from V and 4 bases from J, with 17 bases in between. In DNA form, the CDR3 reads TGTGCCAGCAGTTTAGCCCGGTGGGGCGGACCCACTGAAGCTTTCTTT. Residues: CASSLARWGGPTEAFF.